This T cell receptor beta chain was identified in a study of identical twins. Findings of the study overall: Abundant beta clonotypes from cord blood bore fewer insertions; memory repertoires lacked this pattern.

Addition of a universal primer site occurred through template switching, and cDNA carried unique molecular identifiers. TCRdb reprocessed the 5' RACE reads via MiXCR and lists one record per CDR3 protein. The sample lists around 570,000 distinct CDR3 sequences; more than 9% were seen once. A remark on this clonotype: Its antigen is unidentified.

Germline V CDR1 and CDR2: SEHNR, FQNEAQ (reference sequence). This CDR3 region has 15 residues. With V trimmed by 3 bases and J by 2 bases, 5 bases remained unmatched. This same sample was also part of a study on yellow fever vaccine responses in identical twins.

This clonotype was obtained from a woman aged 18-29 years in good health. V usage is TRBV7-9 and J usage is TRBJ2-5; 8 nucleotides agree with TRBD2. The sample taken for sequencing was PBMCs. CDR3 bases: TGTGCCAGCAGCTTGTCAGCGGGGGCACAAGAGACCCAGTACTTC. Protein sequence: CASSLSAGAQETQYF.